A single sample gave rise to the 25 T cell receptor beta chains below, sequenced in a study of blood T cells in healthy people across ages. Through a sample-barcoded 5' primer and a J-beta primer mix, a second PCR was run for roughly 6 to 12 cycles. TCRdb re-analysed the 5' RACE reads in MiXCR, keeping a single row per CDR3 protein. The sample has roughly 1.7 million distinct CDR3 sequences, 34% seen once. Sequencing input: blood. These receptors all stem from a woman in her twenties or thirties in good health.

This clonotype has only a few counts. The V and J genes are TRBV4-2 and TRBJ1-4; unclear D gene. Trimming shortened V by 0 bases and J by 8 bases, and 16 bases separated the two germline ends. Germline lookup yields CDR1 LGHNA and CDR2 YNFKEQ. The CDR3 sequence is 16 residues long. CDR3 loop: CASSQEGGGKREKLFF. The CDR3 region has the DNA TGTGCCAGCAGCCAAGAGGGCGGAGGGAAGCGCGAAAAACTGTTTTTT.

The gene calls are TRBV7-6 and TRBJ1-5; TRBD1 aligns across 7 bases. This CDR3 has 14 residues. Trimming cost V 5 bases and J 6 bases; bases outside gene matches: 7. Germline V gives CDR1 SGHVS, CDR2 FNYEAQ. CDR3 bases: TGTGCCAGCAGCCATCTCCCAGGGGGTCAGCCCCAGCATTTT. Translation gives CASSHLPGGQPQHF.

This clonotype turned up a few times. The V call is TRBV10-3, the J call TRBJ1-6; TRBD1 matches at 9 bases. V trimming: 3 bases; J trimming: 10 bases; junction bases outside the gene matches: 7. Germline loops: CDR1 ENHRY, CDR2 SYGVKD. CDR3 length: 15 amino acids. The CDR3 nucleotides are TGTGCCATCAGTGACCCCGGGACAGGGCAATCACCCCTCCACTTT. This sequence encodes CAISDPGTGQSPLHF.

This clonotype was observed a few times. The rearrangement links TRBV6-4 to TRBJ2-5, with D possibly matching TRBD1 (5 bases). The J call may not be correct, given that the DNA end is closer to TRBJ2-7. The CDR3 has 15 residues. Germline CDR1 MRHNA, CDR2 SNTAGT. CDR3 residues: CASFDFRRDYYEQYF. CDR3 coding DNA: TGTGCCAGCTTTGATTTCCGCAGGGATTACTACGAGCAGTACTTC.

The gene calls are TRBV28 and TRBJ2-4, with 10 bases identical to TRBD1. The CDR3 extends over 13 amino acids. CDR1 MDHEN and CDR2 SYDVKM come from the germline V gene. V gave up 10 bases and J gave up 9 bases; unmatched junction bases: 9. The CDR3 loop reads CATLPTGGGIQYF. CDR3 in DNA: TGTGCCACCCTTCCGACAGGGGGCGGCATTCAGTACTTC.

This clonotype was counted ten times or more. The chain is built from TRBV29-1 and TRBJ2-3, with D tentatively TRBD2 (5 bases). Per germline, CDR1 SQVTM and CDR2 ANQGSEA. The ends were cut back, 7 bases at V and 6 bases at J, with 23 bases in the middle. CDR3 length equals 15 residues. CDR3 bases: TGCAGCGCGGAGGAGGAGCCCCTCCGCCGGGATACGCAGTATTTT. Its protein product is CSAEEEPLRRDTQYF.

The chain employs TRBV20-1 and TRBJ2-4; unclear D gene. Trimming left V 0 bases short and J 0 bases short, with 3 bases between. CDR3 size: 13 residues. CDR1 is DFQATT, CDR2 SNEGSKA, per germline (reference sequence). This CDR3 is CSARDAAKNIQYF. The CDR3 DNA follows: TGCAGTGCTAGAGATGCAGCCAAAAACATTCAGTACTTC.

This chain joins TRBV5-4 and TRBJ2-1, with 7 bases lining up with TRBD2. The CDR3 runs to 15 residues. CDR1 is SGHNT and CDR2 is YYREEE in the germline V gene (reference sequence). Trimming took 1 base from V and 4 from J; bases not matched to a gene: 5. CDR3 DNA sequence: TGTGCCAGCAGCTTGTTGAGCGGGATTTACAATGAGCAGTTCTTC. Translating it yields CASSLLSGIYNEQFF.

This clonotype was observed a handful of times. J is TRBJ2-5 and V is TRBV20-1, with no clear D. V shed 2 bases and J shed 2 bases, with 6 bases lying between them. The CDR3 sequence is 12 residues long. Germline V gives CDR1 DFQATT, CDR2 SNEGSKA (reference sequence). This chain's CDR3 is CSARYGQETQYF. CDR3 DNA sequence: TGCAGTGCTAGATACGGACAAGAGACCCAGTACTTC.

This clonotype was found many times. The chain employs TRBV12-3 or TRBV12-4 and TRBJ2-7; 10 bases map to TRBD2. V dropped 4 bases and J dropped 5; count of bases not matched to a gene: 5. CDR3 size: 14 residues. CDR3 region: CASSSSGGDDEQYF. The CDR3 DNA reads TGTGCCAGCAGTTCTAGCGGGGGTGATGACGAGCAGTACTTC.

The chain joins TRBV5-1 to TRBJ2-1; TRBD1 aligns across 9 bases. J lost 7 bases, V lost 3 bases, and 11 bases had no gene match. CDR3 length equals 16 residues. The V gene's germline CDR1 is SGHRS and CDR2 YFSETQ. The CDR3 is CASSSVPGQGSNEQFF. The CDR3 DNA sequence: TGCGCCAGCAGCTCAGTCCCGGGACAGGGTTCTAATGAGCAGTTCTTC.

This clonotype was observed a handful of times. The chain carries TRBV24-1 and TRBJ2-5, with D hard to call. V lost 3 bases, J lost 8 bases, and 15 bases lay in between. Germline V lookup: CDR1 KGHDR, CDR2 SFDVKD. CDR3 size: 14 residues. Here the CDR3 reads CATSDQRPLATQYF. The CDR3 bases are TGTGCCACCAGTGATCAAAGACCCCTGGCCACCCAGTACTTC.

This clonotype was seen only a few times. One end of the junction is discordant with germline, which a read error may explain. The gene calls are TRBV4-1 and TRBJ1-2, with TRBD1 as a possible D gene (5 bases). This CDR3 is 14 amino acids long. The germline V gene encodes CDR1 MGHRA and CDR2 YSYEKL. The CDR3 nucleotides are TGCGCCGGCAGCCAAGGCAGGGTCAGTCATGGCTACACCTTC. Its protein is CAGSQGRVSHGYTF.

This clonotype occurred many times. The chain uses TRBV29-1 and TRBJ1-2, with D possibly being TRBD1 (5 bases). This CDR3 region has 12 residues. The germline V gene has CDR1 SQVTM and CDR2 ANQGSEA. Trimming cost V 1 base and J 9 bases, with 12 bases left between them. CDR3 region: CSVEGQPGSYTF. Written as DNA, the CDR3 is TGCAGCGTTGAAGGTCAACCAGGGAGCTACACCTTC.

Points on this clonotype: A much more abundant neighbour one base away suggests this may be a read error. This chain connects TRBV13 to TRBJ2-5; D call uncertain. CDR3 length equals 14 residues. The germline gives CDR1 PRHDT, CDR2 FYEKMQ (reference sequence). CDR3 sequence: CASSSDAGGEAQYF. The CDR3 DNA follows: TGTGCCAGCAGCTCAGATGCCGGTGGAGAGGCCCAGTACTTC.

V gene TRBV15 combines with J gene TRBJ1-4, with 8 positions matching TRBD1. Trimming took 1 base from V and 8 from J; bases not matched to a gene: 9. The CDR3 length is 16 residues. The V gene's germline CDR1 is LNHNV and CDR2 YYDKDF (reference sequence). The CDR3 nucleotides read TGTGCCACCAGCAGAGCCCGGACAGGGAAAAAAGAAAAACTGTTTTTT. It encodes CATSRARTGKKEKLFF.

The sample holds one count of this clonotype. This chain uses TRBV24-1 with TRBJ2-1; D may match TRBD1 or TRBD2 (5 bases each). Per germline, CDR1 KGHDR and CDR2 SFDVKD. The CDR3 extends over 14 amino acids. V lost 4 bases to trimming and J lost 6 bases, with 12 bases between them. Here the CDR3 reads CATSERDLLNEQFF. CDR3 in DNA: TGTGCCACCAGTGAAAGGGACCTGCTCAATGAGCAGTTCTTC.

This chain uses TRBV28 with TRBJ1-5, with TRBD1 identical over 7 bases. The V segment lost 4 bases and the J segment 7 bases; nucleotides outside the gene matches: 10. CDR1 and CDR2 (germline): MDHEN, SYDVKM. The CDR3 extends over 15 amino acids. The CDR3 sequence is CASSSDRARGQPQHF. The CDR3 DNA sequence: TGTGCCAGCAGTTCCGACAGGGCTAGGGGACAGCCCCAGCATTTT. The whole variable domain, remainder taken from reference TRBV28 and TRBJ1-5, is DVKVTQSSRYLVKRTGEKVFLECVQDMDHENMFWYRQDPGLGLRLIYFSYDVKMKEKGDIPEGYSVSREKKERFSLILESASTNQTSMYLCASSSDRARGQPQHFGDGTRLSIL.

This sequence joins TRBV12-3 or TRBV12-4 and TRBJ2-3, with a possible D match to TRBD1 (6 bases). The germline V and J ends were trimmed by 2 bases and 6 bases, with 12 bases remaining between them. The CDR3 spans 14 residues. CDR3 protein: CASSLSGEVDTQYF. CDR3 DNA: TGTGCCAGCAGTTTATCAGGGGAAGTGGATACGCAGTATTTT.

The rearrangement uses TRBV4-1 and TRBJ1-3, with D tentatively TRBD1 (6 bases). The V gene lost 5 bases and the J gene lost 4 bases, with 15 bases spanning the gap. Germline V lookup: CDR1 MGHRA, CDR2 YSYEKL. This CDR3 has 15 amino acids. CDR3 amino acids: CASSESTGLGNTIYF. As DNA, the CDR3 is TGCGCCAGCAGCGAAAGCACAGGGTTGGGAAACACCATATATTTT.

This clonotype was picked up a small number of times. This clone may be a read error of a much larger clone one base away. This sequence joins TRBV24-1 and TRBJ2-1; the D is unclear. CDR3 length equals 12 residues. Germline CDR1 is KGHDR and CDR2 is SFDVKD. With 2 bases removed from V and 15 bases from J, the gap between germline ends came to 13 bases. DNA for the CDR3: TGTGCCACCAGTGATTACTGTGGTAATCGGTTCTTC. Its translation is CATSDYCGNRFF.

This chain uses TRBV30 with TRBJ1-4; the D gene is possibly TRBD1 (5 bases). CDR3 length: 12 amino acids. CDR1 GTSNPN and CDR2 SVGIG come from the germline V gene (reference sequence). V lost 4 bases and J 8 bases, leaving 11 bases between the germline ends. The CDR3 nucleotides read TGTGCCTGGACCCCGGAGGGGGAAAAACTGTTTTTT. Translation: CAWTPEGEKLFF.

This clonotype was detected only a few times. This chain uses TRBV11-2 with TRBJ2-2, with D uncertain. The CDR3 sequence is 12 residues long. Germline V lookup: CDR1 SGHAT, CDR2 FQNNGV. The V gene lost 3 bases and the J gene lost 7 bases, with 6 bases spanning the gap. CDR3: CASSFYGGELFF. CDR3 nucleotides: TGTGCCAGCAGCTTTTACGGCGGGGAGCTGTTTTTT.

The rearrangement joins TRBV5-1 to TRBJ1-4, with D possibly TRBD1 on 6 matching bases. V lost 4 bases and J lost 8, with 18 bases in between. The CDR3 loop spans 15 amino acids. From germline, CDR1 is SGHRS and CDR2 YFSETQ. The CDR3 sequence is CASSETGISREKLFF. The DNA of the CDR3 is TGCGCCAGCAGCGAAACAGGGATTTCAAGAGAAAAACTGTTTTTT.

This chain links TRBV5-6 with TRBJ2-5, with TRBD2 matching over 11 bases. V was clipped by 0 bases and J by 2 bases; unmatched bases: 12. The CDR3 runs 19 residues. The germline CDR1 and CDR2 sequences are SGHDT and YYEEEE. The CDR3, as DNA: TGTGCCAGCAGCTTGGCCTTGGTAGCGGGAGGGAAACTTCAAGAGACCCAGTACTTC. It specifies CASSLALVAGGKLQETQYF.